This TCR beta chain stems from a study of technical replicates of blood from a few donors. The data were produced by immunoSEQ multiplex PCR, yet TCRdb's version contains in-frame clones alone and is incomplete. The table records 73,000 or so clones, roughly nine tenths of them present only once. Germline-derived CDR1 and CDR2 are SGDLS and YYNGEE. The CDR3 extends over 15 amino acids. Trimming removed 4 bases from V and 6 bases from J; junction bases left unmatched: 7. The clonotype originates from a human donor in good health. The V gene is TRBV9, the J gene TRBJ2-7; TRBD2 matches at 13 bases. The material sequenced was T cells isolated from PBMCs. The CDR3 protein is CASSQLAGGYSEQYF. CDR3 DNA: TGTGCCAGCAGCCAACTAGCGGGAGGGTATTCCGAGCAGTACTTC.